The rows below give T cell receptor beta chains drawn from one sample of a study of blood T cell repertoires in COVID-19. The assay was immunoSEQ multiplex PCR, and TCRdb's table has in-frame clones only and misses some. This sample carries fewer than 250,000 clones, roughly 86% of them seen once, and the ten largest clones take less than 8%. Sequencing used peripheral blood. The receptor set was obtained from a woman aged 50 to 60 with active or convalescent COVID-19. The conserved cysteine and the conserved F or W are not part of the CDR3 here. Fields, in order: V gene, D gene, CDR3 protein. The D gene is left open where the match is weak.

>TRBV7-6|-
ASSLDPGGNQPQH
>TRBV5-1|TRBD1
ASSVGQATNEKLF
>TRBV24-1|TRBD2
ATSDPGGGETQY
>TRBV10-3|-
AGTSFPYTGELF
>TRBV28|-
ASSLGGPGLGTEAF
>TRBV5-1|-
ASSLAGADYNEQF
>TRBV12-3/TRBV12-4|-
ASSRQGLYEQY
>TRBV19|-
ASTRGAVTDTQY
>TRBV19|-
ASSIEGASNQPQH
>TRBV6-5|TRBD1
ASRTGGIQPQH
>TRBV7-9|-
ASGGYNEQF